This TCR beta chain was recovered during a study of radiotherapy plus CTLA-4 blockade in lung cancer. Produced via immunoSEQ multiplex PCR; TCRdb's table is partial and in-frame only. Of roughly 120,000 clones listed, about 77% are singletons. About this clone itself: The antigen is undetermined.

Trimming took 2 bases from V and 3 from J, leaving 14 bases between them. CDR3 length: 16 residues. Germline V gene lookup returns CDR1 PRHDT and CDR2 FYEKMQ (reference sequence). General study results and limits: The best prediction of response reportedly came from early blood T cell clone dynamics, with interferon-beta.

The sample was peripheral blood, taken from a patient treated with radiotherapy plus ipilimumab. The gene calls are TRBV13 and TRBJ2-1; D gene uncertain. This TCR came from a human donor with non-small cell lung cancer who had a partial response to radiotherapy plus ipilimumab. This CDR3 reads CASSLNYQNLYNEQFF. As DNA, the CDR3 is TGTGCCAGCAGCTTAAACTATCAAAATCTCTACAATGAGCAGTTCTTC.